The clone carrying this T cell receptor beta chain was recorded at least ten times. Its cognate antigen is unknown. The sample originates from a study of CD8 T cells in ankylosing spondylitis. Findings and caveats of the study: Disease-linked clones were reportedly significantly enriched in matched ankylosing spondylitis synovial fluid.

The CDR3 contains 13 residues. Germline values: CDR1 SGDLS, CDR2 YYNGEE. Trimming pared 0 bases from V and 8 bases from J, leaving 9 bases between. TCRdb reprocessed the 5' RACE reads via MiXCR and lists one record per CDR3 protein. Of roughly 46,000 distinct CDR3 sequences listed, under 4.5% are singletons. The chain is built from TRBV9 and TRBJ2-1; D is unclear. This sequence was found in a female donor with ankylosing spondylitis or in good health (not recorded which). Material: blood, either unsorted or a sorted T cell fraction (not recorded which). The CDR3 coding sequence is TGTGCCAGCAGCGTAGATAGTATCGATGAGCAGTTCTTC. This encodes CASSVDSIDEQFF.